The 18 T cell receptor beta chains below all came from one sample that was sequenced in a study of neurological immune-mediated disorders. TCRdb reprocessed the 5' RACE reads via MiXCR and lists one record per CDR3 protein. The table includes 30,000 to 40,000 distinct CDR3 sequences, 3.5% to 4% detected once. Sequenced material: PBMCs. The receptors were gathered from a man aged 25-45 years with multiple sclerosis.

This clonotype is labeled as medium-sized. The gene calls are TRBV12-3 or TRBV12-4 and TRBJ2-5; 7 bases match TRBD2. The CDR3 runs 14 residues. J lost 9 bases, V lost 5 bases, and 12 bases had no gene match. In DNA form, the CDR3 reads TGTGCCAGCAGTGTCGGGACGGCCCGGGGGGCCCAGTACTTC. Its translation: CASSVGTARGAQYF.

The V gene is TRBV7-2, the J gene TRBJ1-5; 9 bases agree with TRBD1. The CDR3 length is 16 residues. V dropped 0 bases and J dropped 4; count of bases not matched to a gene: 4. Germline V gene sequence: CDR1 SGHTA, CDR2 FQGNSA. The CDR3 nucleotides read TGTGCCAGCAGCTTAGCCACAGGGGGCGTGAATCAGCCCCAGCATTTT. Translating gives CASSLATGGVNQPQHF. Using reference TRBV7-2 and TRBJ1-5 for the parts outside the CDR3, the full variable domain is GAGVSQSPSNKVTEKGKDVELRCDPISGHTALYWYRQSLGQGLEFLIYFQGNSAPDKSGLPSDRFSAERTGGSVSTLTIQRTQQEDSAVYLCASSLATGGVNQPQHFGDGTRLSIL.

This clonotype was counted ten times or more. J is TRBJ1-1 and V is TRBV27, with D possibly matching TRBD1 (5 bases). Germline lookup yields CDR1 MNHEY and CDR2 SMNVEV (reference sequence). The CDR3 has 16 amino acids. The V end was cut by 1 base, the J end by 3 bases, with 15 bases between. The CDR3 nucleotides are TGTGCCAGCAGTTTATATGGTTTCGGGGGGGACACTGAAGCTTTCTTT. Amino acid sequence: CASSLYGFGGDTEAFF.

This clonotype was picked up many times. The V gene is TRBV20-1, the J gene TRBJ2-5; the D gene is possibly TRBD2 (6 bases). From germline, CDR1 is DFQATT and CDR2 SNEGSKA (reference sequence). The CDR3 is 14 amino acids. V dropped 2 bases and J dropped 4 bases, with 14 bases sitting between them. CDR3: CSARTGELRETQYF. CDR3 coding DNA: TGCAGTGCTAGAACGGGGGAACTTAGAGAGACCCAGTACTTC.

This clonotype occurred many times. CDR3 in DNA: TGTGCCAGCAGTTTATCCCATGGCTACACCTTC. Translated: CASSLSHGYTF. The rearrangement links TRBV12-3 or TRBV12-4 to TRBJ1-2; D ambiguous. CDR3 length: 11 residues. With 2 bases removed from V and 6 bases from J, the gap between germline ends came to 4 bases.

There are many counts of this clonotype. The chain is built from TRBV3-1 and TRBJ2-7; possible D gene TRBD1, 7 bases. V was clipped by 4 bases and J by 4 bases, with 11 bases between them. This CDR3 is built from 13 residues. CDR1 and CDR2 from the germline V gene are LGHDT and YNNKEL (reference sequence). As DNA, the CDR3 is TGTGCCAGCAGCCCCAGGGGGGTGTACGAGCAGTACTTC. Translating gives CASSPRGVYEQYF.

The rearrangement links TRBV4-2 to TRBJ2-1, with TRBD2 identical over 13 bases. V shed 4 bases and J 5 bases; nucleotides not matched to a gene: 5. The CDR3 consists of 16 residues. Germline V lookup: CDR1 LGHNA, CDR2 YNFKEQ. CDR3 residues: CASSLGLAGSNNEQFF. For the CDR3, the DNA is TGTGCCAGCAGCCTGGGACTAGCGGGGTCGAACAATGAGCAGTTCTTC.

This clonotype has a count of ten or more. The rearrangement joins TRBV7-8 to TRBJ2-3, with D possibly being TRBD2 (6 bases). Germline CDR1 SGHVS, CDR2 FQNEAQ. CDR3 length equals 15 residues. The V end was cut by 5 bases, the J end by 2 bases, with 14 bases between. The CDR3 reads CASSPGTGNTDTQYF. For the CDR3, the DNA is TGTGCCAGCAGCCCCGGGACTGGCAACACAGATACGCAGTATTTT.

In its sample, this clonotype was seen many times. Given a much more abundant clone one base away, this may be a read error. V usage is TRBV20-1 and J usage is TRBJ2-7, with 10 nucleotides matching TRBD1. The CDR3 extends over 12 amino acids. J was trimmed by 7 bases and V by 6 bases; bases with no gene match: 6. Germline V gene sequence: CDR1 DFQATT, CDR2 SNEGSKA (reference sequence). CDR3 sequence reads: CSALGQGEEQYF. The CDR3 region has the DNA TGCAGTGCCCTCGGACAGGGGGAAGAGCAGTACTTC.

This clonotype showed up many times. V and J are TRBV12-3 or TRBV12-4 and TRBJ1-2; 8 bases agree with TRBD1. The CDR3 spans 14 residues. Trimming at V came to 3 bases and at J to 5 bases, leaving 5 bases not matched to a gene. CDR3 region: CASSLTGASYGYTF. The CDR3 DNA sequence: TGTGCCAGCAGTTTGACAGGGGCCTCTTATGGCTACACCTTC.

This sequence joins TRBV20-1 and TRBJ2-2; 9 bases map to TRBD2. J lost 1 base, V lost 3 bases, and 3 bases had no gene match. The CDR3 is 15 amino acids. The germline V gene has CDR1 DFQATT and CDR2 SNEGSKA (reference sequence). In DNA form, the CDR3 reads TGCAGTGCTAGGACAGCGGGGGGGAACACCGGGGAGCTGTTTTTT. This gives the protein CSARTAGGNTGELFF.

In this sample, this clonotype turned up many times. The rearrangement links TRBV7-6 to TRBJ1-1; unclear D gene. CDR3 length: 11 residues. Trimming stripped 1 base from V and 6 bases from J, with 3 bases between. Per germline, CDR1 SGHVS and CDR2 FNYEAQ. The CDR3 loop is CASSLGSEAFF. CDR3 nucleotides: TGTGCCAGCAGCTTAGGTTCTGAAGCTTTCTTT.

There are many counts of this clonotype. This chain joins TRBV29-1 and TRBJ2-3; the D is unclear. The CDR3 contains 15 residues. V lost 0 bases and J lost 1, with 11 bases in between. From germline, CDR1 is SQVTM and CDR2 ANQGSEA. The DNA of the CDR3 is TGCAGCGTTGAAGACAGGATCTCGGGCACAGATACGCAGTATTTT. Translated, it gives CSVEDRISGTDTQYF.

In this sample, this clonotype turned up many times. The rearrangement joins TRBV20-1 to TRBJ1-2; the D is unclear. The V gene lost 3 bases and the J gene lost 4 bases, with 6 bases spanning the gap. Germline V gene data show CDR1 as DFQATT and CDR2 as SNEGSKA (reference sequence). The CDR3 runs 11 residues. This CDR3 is CSASRVYGYTF. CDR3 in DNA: TGCAGTGCTAGTCGGGTCTATGGCTACACCTTC.

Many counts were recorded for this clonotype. The CDR3 loop is CASRSGTGGTEAFF. CDR3 DNA: TGTGCCAGCAGATCCGGGACAGGGGGCACTGAAGCTTTCTTT. The genes are TRBV12-3 or TRBV12-4 and TRBJ1-1, with 11 bases fitting TRBD1. With 6 bases clipped from V and 4 bases from J, the junction kept 4 bases outside the gene matches. This CDR3 has 14 amino acids.

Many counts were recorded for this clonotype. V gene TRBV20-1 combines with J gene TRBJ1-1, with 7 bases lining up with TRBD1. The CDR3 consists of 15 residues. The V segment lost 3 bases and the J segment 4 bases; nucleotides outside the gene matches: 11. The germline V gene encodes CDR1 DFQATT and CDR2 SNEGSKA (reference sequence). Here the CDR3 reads CSARREQGQRTEAFF. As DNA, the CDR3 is TGCAGTGCTAGGCGAGAGCAGGGACAGCGCACTGAAGCTTTCTTT.

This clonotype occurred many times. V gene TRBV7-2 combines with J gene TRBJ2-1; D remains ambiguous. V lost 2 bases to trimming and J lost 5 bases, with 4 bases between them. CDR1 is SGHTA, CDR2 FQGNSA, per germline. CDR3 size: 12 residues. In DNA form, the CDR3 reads TGTGCCAGCAGCTTATTTAACAATGAGCAGTTCTTC. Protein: CASSLFNNEQFF. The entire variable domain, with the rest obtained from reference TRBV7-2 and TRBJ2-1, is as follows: GAGVSQSPSNKVTEKGKDVELRCDPISGHTALYWYRQSLGQGLEFLIYFQGNSAPDKSGLPSDRFSAERTGGSVSTLTIQRTQQEDSAVYLCASSLFNNEQFFGPGTRLTVL.

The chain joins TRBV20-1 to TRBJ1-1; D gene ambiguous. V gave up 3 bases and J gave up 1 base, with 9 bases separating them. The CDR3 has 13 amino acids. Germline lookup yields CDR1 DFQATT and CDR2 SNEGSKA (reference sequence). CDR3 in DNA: TGCAGTGCTAGGTCCTATTCGAACACTGAAGCTTTCTTT. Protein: CSARSYSNTEAFF.